This T cell receptor beta chain was captured by sequencing in a study of Graves' ophthalmopathy and Graves' hyperthyroidism. Amplification of the TCR beta CDR3 regions used RNA transcripts (as template). First-round RT-PCR relied on HTBI primers, and a second-round multiplex PCR came next. Using its own MiXCR run on the multiplex PCR reads, TCRdb lists one record per CDR3 protein. This table holds approximately 1.2 million distinct CDR3 sequences, about 40% found once. Trimming removed 4 bases from V and 10 bases from J, with 16 bases in between. There are 14 residues in the CDR3. CDR1 is SGHVS, CDR2 FQNEAQ, per germline.

The receptor was isolated from an adult man with Graves' hyperthyroidism. The source material was peripheral blood or thyroid tissue (not recorded which). This chain links TRBV7-8 with TRBJ1-4; D is perhaps TRBD1 (6 bases). The CDR3: CASSSRQDAGKLFF. The CDR3 DNA sequence: TGTGCCAGCAGCTCGCGACAGGACGCTGGAAAACTGTTTTTT.